The present TCR beta chain was sequenced within a study of control samples from healthy donors and cancer patients. The method was immunoSEQ multiplex PCR; TCRdb's version includes in-frame clones alone and lacks a portion of them. Altogether about 83,000 clones are present, roughly 91% being singletons, with the ten largest covering roughly 18%. Germline V CDR1 and CDR2: SEHNR, FQNEAQ (reference sequence). The V end lost 1 base, the J end lost 5 bases, and 11 bases lay between the germline ends. This CDR3 has 15 amino acids. The source of this sequence is a man aged 50 or older in good health. The J gene is TRBJ1-4, the V gene TRBV7-9; no clear D. Material for sequencing was blood. Here the CDR3 reads CASSLGAVANEKLFF. The DNA of the CDR3 is TGTGCCAGCAGCTTAGGGGCAGTAGCAAATGAAAAACTGTTTTTT.